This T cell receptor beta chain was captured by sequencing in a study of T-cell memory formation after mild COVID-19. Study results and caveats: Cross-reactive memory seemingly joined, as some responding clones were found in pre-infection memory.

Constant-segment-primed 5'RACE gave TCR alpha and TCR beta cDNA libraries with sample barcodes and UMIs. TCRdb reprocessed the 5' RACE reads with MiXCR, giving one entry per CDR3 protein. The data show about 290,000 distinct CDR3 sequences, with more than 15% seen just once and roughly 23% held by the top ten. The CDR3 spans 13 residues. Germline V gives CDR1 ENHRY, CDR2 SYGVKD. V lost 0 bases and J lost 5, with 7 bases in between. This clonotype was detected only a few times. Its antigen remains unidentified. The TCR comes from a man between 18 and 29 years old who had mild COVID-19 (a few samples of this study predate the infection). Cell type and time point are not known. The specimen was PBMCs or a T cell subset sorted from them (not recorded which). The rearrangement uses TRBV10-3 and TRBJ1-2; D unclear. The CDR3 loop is CAISESRNYGYTF. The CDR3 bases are TGTGCCATCAGTGAGTCGCGAAATTATGGCTACACCTTC.